Here is one TCR beta chain with its context. In germline, CDR1 is SGHRS, CDR2 YFSETQ. The CDR3 is 16 amino acids. V lost 4 bases, J lost 2 bases, and 16 bases lay in between. Data came from immunoSEQ multiplex PCR; TCRdb stores just in-frame clones and leaves some out. The table lists around 250,000 clones, roughly 87% of them singletons. These data come from a study of control samples from healthy donors and cancer patients. The chain joins TRBV5-1 to TRBJ2-1; D is uncertain. The TCR comes from a woman in her fifties or sixties with lung cancer. The source material was PBMCs. CDR3 coding DNA: TGCGCCAGCAGCCCTGACGGCAGCTGGGCCTACAATGAGCAGTTCTTC. This encodes CASSPDGSWAYNEQFF.